The T cell receptor (beta chain) under discussion was sequenced for a study of cytomegalovirus exposure and HLA in healthy donors. Study in general: Across 350 to 400 genotyped donors, about 80% landed in the Caucasian-associated ancestry cluster.

The J segment lost 2 bases and the V segment lost 3 bases, leaving 8 bases of the junction unmatched. The CDR3 sequence is 16 residues long. Germline lookup yields CDR1 SGHNT and CDR2 YENEEA. Unrecorded immune exposure was likely among donors, who were nominally healthy when sampled. Concerning this clone itself: The antigen is undetermined.

The PCR used 60 Vbeta and 13 Jbeta primers. Libraries were prepared by immunoSEQ multiplex PCR; TCRdb keeps only in-frame clonotypes and omits some of them. Of under 200,000 clones in the sample, around 86% were seen once. Study-wide findings and caveats: Common viral pathogens seemed to be connected with several of the most significant clusters, according to a later analysis. As was reported, the classifier diagnosed cytomegalovirus status with high specificity and sensitivity.

Source material: PBMCs. V gene TRBV11-3 combines with J gene TRBJ2-7; 9 bases are a match to TRBD1. The sequence came from a male donor in good health and CMV-seronegative. The CDR3 protein is CASSLGPGQGAYEQYF. CDR3 nucleotide sequence: TGTGCCAGCAGCTTGGGACCGGGACAGGGAGCCTACGAGCAGTACTTC.